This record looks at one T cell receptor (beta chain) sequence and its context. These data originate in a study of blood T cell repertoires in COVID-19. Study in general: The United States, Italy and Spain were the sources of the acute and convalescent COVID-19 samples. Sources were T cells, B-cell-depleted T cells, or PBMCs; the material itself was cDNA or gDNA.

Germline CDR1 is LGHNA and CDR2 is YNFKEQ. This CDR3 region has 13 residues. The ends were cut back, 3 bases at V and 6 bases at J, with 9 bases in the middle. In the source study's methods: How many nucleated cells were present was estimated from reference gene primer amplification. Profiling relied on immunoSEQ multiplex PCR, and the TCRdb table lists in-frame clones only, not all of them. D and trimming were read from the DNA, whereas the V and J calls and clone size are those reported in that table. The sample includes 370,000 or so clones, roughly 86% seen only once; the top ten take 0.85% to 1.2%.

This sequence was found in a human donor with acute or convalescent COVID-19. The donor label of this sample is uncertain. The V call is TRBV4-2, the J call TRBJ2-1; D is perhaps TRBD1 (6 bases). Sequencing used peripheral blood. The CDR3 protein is CASSQLGGNEQFF. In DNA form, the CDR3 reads TGTGCCAGCAGCCAGCTAGGGGGCAATGAGCAGTTCTTC.